The entry below gives a single TCR beta chain sequence along with its context. The entry originates in a study of blood T cell repertoires in COVID-19. About the research overall: There were acute and convalescent COVID-19 samples, and they came from the United States, Italy and Spain. PBMCs, B-cell-depleted T cells, or T cells provided the cDNA or gDNA that made up the material.

Authors' processing steps: Nucleated cell counts were estimated from reference gene primer amplification. TCRdb's copy holds only in-frame clones and misses some; the assay was immunoSEQ multiplex PCR. The DNA was the basis for D and trimming; V, J and clone size are from that table. The sample contains approximately 50,000 clones, 75% to 95% of which appear only once. The sample taken for sequencing was peripheral blood. The TCR was taken from a man between 65 and 85 years old with acute or convalescent COVID-19.

CDR3 protein: CASTSGAGTVSYEQYF. As DNA, the CDR3 is TGTGCCAGCACTTCCGGGGCCGGGACAGTGAGCTACGAGCAGTACTTC. This chain joins TRBV2 and TRBJ2-7, with 7 bases identical to TRBD1. The CDR3 contains 16 residues. Unmatched junction bases numbered 15, after V lost 7 bases and J lost 3 bases. CDR1 is SNHLY and CDR2 is FYNNEI in the germline V gene.